What follows are 22 T cell receptor beta chains derived from one specimen sequenced in a study of T cell responses to AZD1222 COVID-19 vaccine. Data came from immunoSEQ multiplex PCR; TCRdb stores just in-frame clones and leaves some out. The sample includes approximately 150,000 clones, about 89% of them seen just once. The sequencing here drew on peripheral blood, taken on day 0 of AZD1222 vaccination. The receptors shown here come from an adult in good health.

This sequence joins TRBV2 and TRBJ2-1; a possible D gene is TRBD1 (6 bases). There are 15 residues in the CDR3. The germline V gene has CDR1 SNHLY and CDR2 FYNNEI. Trimming left V 4 bases short and J 2 bases short, with 12 bases between. The DNA for the CDR3 is TGTGCCAGCAGTGTACAGGGAAGCCCCTACAATGAGCAGTTCTTC. It specifies CASSVQGSPYNEQFF.

This clone was seen a few times. The chain uses TRBV12-3 or TRBV12-4 and TRBJ1-4, with D uncertain. Trimming took off 6 bases at V and 3 bases at J, with 8 bases between the two ends. CDR3 length equals 13 residues. The CDR3 coding sequence is TGTGCCAGCAGGCGAGAATCTAATGAAAAACTGTTTTTT. It encodes CASRRESNEKLFF.

The chain carries TRBV2 and TRBJ1-1; 7 nucleotides agree with TRBD1. CDR1 and CDR2 from the germline V gene are SNHLY and FYNNEI. The trim removed 6 bases at V and 1 base at J, leaving 8 bases unmatched. The CDR3 has 15 residues. The DNA for the CDR3 is TGTGCCAGCAGCCGAGGCGCAGGGGGGAACACTGAAGCTTTCTTT. Its protein product is CASSRGAGGNTEAFF.

The chain has TRBV2 and TRBJ1-2; the D gene is possibly TRBD1 (5 bases). Germline V lookup: CDR1 SNHLY, CDR2 FYNNEI. The CDR3 has 14 amino acids. The germline V and J ends were trimmed by 7 bases and 5 bases, with 17 bases remaining between them. CDR3 in DNA: TGTGCCAGCAAGCTCGGGGCAGGGTTATATGGCTACACCTTC. Its translation is CASKLGAGLYGYTF.

The chain links TRBV9 to TRBJ2-1; 12 nucleotides align to TRBD2. CDR1 and CDR2 (germline): SGDLS, YYNGEE. The V segment lost 4 bases and the J segment 6 bases; nucleotides outside the gene matches: 11. This CDR3 region has 17 residues. CDR3 amino acids: CASSPAWGLAGRNEQFF. In nucleotides, the CDR3 is TGTGCCAGCAGCCCCGCCTGGGGACTAGCGGGCCGCAATGAGCAGTTCTTC.

CDR3 sequence: CATSSDRRGLAGVDSYNEQFF. DNA of the CDR3: TGTGCCACCAGCAGCGACAGGCGAGGACTAGCGGGAGTCGACTCCTACAATGAGCAGTTCTTC. This chain connects TRBV15 to TRBJ2-1; TRBD2 matches 13 bases. V was pared by 3 bases and J by 0 bases, with 14 bases of the junction left unmatched. CDR1 and CDR2 (germline): LNHNV, YYDKDF (reference sequence). This CDR3 is built from 21 residues.

The V call is TRBV28, the J call TRBJ2-1; D perhaps matches TRBD1 (5 bases). Trimming removed 6 bases at V and 1 base at J, with 13 bases between. Germline V CDR1 and CDR2: MDHEN, SYDVKM. This CDR3 has 15 residues. In nucleotides, the CDR3 is TGTGCCAGCAGCACGGTGGGGCAATCCTACAATGAGCAGTTCTTC. Its protein is CASSTVGQSYNEQFF.

The CDR3 loop reads CASSFPLEPQHF. The DNA of the CDR3 is TGTGCCAGCAGTTTCCCCCTTGAGCCCCAGCATTTT. V and J are TRBV28 and TRBJ1-5, with D unclear. Germline V lookup: CDR1 MDHEN, CDR2 SYDVKM. The CDR3 is made up of 12 amino acids. V was clipped by 3 bases and J by 8 bases, with 8 bases between them.

The CDR3 region has the DNA TGTGCCACCAGACCGACAGGGGGTAACGGGGAGCTGTTTTTT. Translating it yields CATRPTGGNGELFF. The rearrangement joins TRBV15 to TRBJ2-2, with 9 bases aligning to TRBD1. Germline assignment: CDR1 LNHNV and CDR2 YYDKDF (reference sequence). CDR3 length: 14 amino acids. The V and J ends lost 6 bases and 7 bases, in that order; junction bases with no gene match: 6.

This clone was found once. The chain joins TRBV7-2 to TRBJ2-5; tentative D call: TRBD2 (5 bases). Germline V gene lookup returns CDR1 SGHTA and CDR2 FQGNSA. The CDR3 length is 15 residues. Trimming took 5 bases from V and 5 from J, leaving 18 bases between them. The DNA for the CDR3 is TGTGCCAGCAGCACGCGGAGGACCCGTGTGGAGACCCAGTACTTC. Translation: CASSTRRTRVETQYF.

This chain joins TRBV28 and TRBJ1-4; TRBD1 aligns across 9 bases. There are 16 residues in the CDR3. Germline V gives CDR1 MDHEN, CDR2 SYDVKM. V dropped 5 bases and J dropped 7; count of bases not matched to a gene: 11. Here the CDR3 DNA reads TGTGCCAGCAGTCTCATTCCGGGACAGGGCGGTGAAAAACTGTTTTTT. Translating it yields CASSLIPGQGGEKLFF.

This clone occurred a few times. The chain combines TRBV4-3 with TRBJ1-1; D is uncertain. The germline V gene encodes CDR1 LGHNA and CDR2 YSLEER. This CDR3 has 16 residues. V was clipped by 4 bases and J by 2 bases, with 17 bases between them. CDR3 in amino acids: CASSLSLSALNTEAFF. The CDR3 DNA reads TGCGCCAGCAGCCTTTCTCTGTCAGCGTTAAACACTGAAGCTTTCTTT.

This clone is a singleton in its sample. The chain carries TRBV6-2 or TRBV6-3 and TRBJ1-1; possible D gene TRBD1, 5 bases. Trimming stripped 5 bases from V and 4 bases from J, with 17 bases between. Germline CDR1 is MNHEY and CDR2 is SVGEGT. The CDR3 is made up of 15 amino acids. In DNA form, the CDR3 reads TGTGCCAGCAGTCCAGCCGAGGGGCGGGGCACTGAAGCTTTCTTT. Translating gives CASSPAEGRGTEAFF.

This clone was seen a handful of times. The chain combines TRBV6-6 with TRBJ1-3; 7 bases fit TRBD1. The CDR3 is 16 amino acids. Trimming at V came to 2 bases and at J to 4 bases, leaving 8 bases not matched to a gene. The germline V gene has CDR1 MNHNY and CDR2 SVGAGI (reference sequence). The CDR3 region has the DNA TGTGCCAGCAGTTACACAAAGACAGGGTCCGGAAACACCATATATTTT. It specifies CASSYTKTGSGNTIYF.

This chain links TRBV24-1 with TRBJ2-7; D unclear. Germline-derived CDR1 and CDR2 are KGHDR and SFDVKD. V was shortened by 11 bases and J by 6 bases, with 22 bases between the two germline ends. The CDR3 extends over 14 amino acids. The chain's CDR3 is CANTWASRACEQYF. The CDR3 nucleotides are TGTGCCAATACGTGGGCGAGTAGGGCTTGCGAGCAGTACTTC.

This chain uses TRBV5-6 with TRBJ2-1; 11 nucleotides line up with TRBD2. This CDR3 has 15 residues. Germline V lookup: CDR1 SGHDT, CDR2 YYEEEE. V lost 0 bases to trimming and J lost 7 bases; unmatched junction nucleotides: 3. The CDR3 DNA is TGTGCCAGCAGCTTGGAGGGGACTAGCGGTAATGAGCAGTTCTTC. This gives the protein CASSLEGTSGNEQFF.

This chain links TRBV5-4 with TRBJ2-4; 11 bases align to TRBD2. This CDR3 spans 20 amino acids. The germline V gene has CDR1 SGHNT and CDR2 YYREEE (reference sequence). Trimming took 3 bases from V and 0 from J; bases not matched to a gene: 14. As DNA, the CDR3 is TGTGCCAGCAGCTCCTTTAGCGGGAGGGCCTTGGATCTAGCCAAAAACATTCAGTACTTC. Translating it yields CASSSFSGRALDLAKNIQYF.

This chain joins TRBV30 and TRBJ1-1; 7 positions agree with TRBD1. The V gene end was trimmed by 6 bases and the J gene end by 2 bases; junction bases not matched to a gene: 3. This CDR3 has 12 amino acids. Germline-derived CDR1 and CDR2 are GTSNPN and SVGIG (reference sequence). The CDR3 region has the DNA TGTGCCTGCACAGGGGCTAACACTGAAGCTTTCTTT. Protein sequence: CACTGANTEAFF.

The gene calls are TRBV7-9 and TRBJ2-1, with 11 bases fitting TRBD1. V trimming: 4 bases; J trimming: 2 bases; junction bases outside the gene matches: 4. The CDR3 has 16 amino acids. Germline lookup yields CDR1 SEHNR and CDR2 FQNEAQ (reference sequence). This chain's CDR3 is CASSSDRGPTYNEQFF. In nucleotides, the CDR3 is TGTGCCAGCAGCTCGGACAGGGGGCCTACCTACAATGAGCAGTTCTTC.

The V gene is TRBV10-3, the J gene TRBJ1-1; no clear D gene. The CDR3 runs 15 residues. The V gene lost 0 bases and the J gene lost 1 base, with 9 bases spanning the gap. Germline V CDR1 and CDR2: ENHRY, SYGVKD. CDR3 in amino acids: CAISESPPRNTEAFF. The CDR3 DNA follows: TGTGCCATCAGTGAGTCCCCCCCCCGGAACACTGAAGCTTTCTTT.

J is TRBJ1-2 and V is TRBV7-2, with D possibly matching TRBD1 (6 bases). V shed 0 bases and J shed 4 bases, with 15 bases lying between them. Germline V gives CDR1 SGHTA, CDR2 FQGNSA. CDR3 size: 16 residues. The CDR3 sequence is CASSLAHRAGAYGYTF. For the CDR3, the DNA is TGTGCCAGCAGCTTAGCCCACAGGGCGGGGGCCTATGGCTACACCTTC.

This clone was detected only a few times. The chain has TRBV6-5 and TRBJ1-6; tentatively, D is TRBD1 (6 bases). Germline V gene sequence: CDR1 MNHEY, CDR2 SVGAGI. V lost 6 bases, J lost 5 bases, and 11 bases lay in between. This CDR3 region has 14 residues. The CDR3 loop reads CASRPTGNNSPLHF. Written as DNA, the CDR3 is TGTGCCAGCAGGCCGACAGGAAATAATTCACCCCTCCACTTT.